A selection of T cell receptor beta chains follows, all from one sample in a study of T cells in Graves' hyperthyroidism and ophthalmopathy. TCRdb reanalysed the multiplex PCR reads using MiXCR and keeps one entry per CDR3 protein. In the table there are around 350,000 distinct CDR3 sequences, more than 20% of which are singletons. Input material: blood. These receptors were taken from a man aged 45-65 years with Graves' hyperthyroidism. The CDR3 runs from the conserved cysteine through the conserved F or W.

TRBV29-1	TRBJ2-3	CSGTPQADTQYF
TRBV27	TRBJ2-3	CASSSRLAGVVGEDTQYF
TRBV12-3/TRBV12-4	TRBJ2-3	CASTSSTGTDTQYF
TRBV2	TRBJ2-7	CASNEDRGSYEQYF
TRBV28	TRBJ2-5	CASSSLGLQGYGTQYF
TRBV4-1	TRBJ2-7	CASSQFSVPGLAGGSYEQYF
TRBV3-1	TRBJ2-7	CASSQRGLAGGPLYEQYF
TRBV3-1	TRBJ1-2	CASSQVGFYGYTF
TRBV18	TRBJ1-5	CASSPESVRGQPQHF
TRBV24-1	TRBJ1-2	CATSDQGRVSGYTF
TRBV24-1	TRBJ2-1	CATSEPGQGWIEQFF
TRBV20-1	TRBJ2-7	CSAYWTGPYEQYF
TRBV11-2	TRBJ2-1	CASSPGRYEQFF
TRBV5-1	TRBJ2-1	CASNPGGRTDNEQFF
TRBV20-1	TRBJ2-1	CSARGAGEGRFF
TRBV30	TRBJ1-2	CAWREQGSYGYTF
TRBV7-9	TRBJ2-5	CASSLEAGVETQYF
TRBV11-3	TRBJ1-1	CASSLEVGKNTEAFF
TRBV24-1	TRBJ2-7	CATSDFGTGNSYEQYF
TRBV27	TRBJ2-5	CASSLLEGRETQYF
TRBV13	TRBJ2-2	CASSVLASDAGELFF
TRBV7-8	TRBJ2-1	CASSLVEAGPYNEQFF